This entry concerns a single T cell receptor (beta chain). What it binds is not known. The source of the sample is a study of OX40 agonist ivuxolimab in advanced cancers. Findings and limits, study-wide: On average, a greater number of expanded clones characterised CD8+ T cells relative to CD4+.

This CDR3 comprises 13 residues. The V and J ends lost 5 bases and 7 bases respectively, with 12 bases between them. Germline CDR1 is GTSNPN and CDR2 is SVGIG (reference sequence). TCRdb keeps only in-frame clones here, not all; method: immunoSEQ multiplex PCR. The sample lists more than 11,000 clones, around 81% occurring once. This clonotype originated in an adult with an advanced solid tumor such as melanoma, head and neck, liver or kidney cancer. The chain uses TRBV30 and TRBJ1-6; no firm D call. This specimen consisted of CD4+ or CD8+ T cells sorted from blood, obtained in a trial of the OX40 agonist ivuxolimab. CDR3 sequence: CAWEDVPNSPLHF. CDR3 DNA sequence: TGTGCCTGGGAGGACGTGCCCAATTCACCCCTCCACTTT.